A selection of T cell receptor beta chains follows, all from one sample in a study of blood T cell repertoires in COVID-19. Sequencing was performed with immunoSEQ multiplex PCR; in TCRdb, only in-frame clones are kept and a portion is missing. The data contain roughly 110,000 clones, about 85% of them singletons. The sample comprised peripheral blood. These receptors were obtained from an older woman with COVID-19, enrolled during active disease. Each CDR3 is given with its conserved first and last residue. D genes are given only for firm matches. Clone size is not always given. Where it is, it says once, few, many or a class for expanded clones.

TRBV5-1,TRBJ2-7,TRBD1,.,TGCGCCAGCAGCTTGGGCGGACAGGGGCTTTTTGAGCAGTACTTC,CASSLGGQGLFEQYF
TRBV7-2,TRBJ1-6,.,.,TGTGCCAGAGCTACAGGTTTTAATTCACCCCTCCACTTT,CARATGFNSPLHF
TRBV9,TRBJ1-2,.,.,TGTGCCAGCAGCGTTGGCAGCTATGGCTACACCTTC,CASSVGSYGYTF
TRBV27,TRBJ1-5,TRBD1,once,TGTGCCAGCAGTTCCGGACAGGGGAGACAGCCCCAGCATTTT,CASSSGQGRQPQHF
TRBV19,TRBJ1-1,TRBD1,.,TGTGCCAGTAGTGCAGGGGGCGTGATCCTCACTGAAGCTTTCTTT,CASSAGGVILTEAFF
TRBV7-9,TRBJ1-3,TRBD1,few,TGTGCCAGCAGCTTATCGTGGACAGGGAGCTCGTCTGGAAACACCATATATTTT,CASSLSWTGSSSGNTIYF
TRBV5-4,TRBJ2-7,.,.,TGTGCCAGCAGCTTGAGGGGTACCCCCTACGAGCAGTACTTC,CASSLRGTPYEQYF
TRBV7-8,TRBJ1-5,.,.,TGTGCCAGCAGCTTAGTGGGGGGTCAGCCCCAGCATTTT,CASSLVGGQPQHF
TRBV6-4,TRBJ1-5,TRBD1,.,TGTGCCAGCAGTCCGGGACAGGGTGGTCAGCCCCAGCATTTT,CASSPGQGGQPQHF
TRBV24-1,TRBJ2-3,.,.,TGTGCCACCGGATTACAGGGCACAGATACGCAGTATTTT,CATGLQGTDTQYF
TRBV4-2,TRBJ1-6,.,.,TGTGCCAGCAGCCAAAGCGCTTCTGGAGGGGACGGATCACCCCTCCACTTT,CASSQSASGGDGSPLHF
TRBV18,TRBJ1-1,TRBD1,once,TGTGCCAGCTCACCCCGTGACAGGGGTGCTGAAGCTTTCTTT,CASSPRDRGAEAFF
TRBV4-1,TRBJ2-1,TRBD2,.,TGCGCCAGCAGCCGTAGCGGGGGTTGGGGCAATGAGCAGTTCTTC,CASSRSGGWGNEQFF
TRBV19,TRBJ1-6,TRBD1,.,TGTGCCAGTAGTATGACGGGTGGACAGGGGAGCTCCTATAATTCACCCCTCCACTTT,CASSMTGGQGSSYNSPLHF
TRBV6-1,TRBJ2-7,TRBD1,.,TGTGCCAGCAGTGAACCGGACAGGGGGCCCTACGAGCAGTACTTC,CASSEPDRGPYEQYF
TRBV30,TRBJ2-3,.,.,TGTGCCTGGGACGAGCGGAGGGCAGATACGCAGTATTTT,CAWDERRADTQYF
TRBV7-3,TRBJ1-1,.,.,TGTGCCAGCAGCGCACAGGGGAACACTGAAGCTTTCTTT,CASSAQGNTEAFF